A single sample gave rise to the 16 T cell receptor beta chains below, sequenced in a study of Ad26.COV2.S vaccination and SARS-CoV-2 variants. Clones were read by immunoSEQ multiplex PCR, and TCRdb kept only the in-frame ones, dropping some. In the table there are about 370,000 clones, more than 85% of which are singletons. Treatment defined: about 20 received Ad26.COV2.S at low or high dose, single or two shots; about 5 received placebo; per-sample allocation not given. Day 63 after the first injection of vaccine or placebo was the sampling time. The material was peripheral blood, obtained in a trial of Ad26.COV2.S vaccine versus placebo. The source is a person between 18 and 60 years old who received the Ad26.COV2.S COVID-19 vaccine or a placebo.

The V and J genes are TRBV21-1 and TRBJ1-2; no check of the table's D call, TRBD1, against the DNA was made. TRBV21-1 is a listed pseudogene. The CDR3 is made up of 16 amino acids. The CDR3 region has the DNA TGTGCCAGCAGCGAAAAGCGACAGGGTCGAAGGTATGGCTACACCTTC. Translation: CASSEKRQGRRYGYTF.

The V call is TRBV9, the J call TRBJ1-2; no clear D. The germline V gene has CDR1 SGDLS and CDR2 YYNGEE. The CDR3 has 13 amino acids. The V gene lost 0 bases and the J gene lost 4 bases, with 7 bases spanning the gap. The CDR3 DNA is TGTGCCAGCAGCGTAGTGTCACCCTATGGCTACACCTTC. Translated, it gives CASSVVSPYGYTF.

This clone was found once. The chain couples TRBV11-3 to TRBJ2-7; D gene unclear. The CDR3 consists of 14 residues. The germline gives CDR1 SGHNT, CDR2 YENEEA. With 6 bases removed from V and 5 bases from J, the gap between germline ends came to 17 bases. CDR3 in amino acids: CASSPRWAPHEQYF. In DNA form, the CDR3 reads TGTGCCAGCAGTCCCCGGTGGGCCCCCCACGAGCAGTACTTC.

The rearrangement links TRBV7-9 to TRBJ1-1, with D possibly TRBD1 on 5 matching bases. CDR3 length: 14 residues. The ends were cut back, 0 bases at V and 8 bases at J, with 13 bases in the middle. Germline V gene sequence: CDR1 SEHNR, CDR2 FQNEAQ (reference sequence). CDR3 loop: CASSLAQGEGEAFF. For the CDR3, the DNA is TGTGCCAGCAGCTTAGCCCAGGGCGAGGGGGAAGCTTTCTTT.

This chain uses TRBV3-1 (or the pseudogene TRBV3-2) with TRBJ2-3; D is possibly TRBD2 (5 bases). CDR1 LGHDT and CDR2 YNNKEL come from the germline V gene (reference sequence). The CDR3 length is 15 residues. V gave up 0 bases and J gave up 1 base, with 8 bases separating them. CDR3 in DNA: TGTGCCAGCAGCCAAGATCCCGGGGGCACAGATACGCAGTATTTT. It codes for CASSQDPGGTDTQYF.

The gene calls are TRBV19 and TRBJ1-1; D gene ambiguous. Trimming pared 5 bases from V and 3 bases from J, leaving 7 bases between. This CDR3 is built from 12 residues. The V gene's germline CDR1 is LNHDA and CDR2 SQIVND (reference sequence). The CDR3 DNA follows: TGTGCCAGTAGTGAGGTGTACACTGAAGCTTTCTTT. Its translation: CASSEVYTEAFF.

V usage is TRBV5-1 and J usage is TRBJ1-2, with 7 positions matching TRBD1. V was clipped by 2 bases and J by 7 bases; unmatched bases: 2. This CDR3 is 12 amino acids long. Germline V lookup: CDR1 SGHRS, CDR2 YFSETQ. CDR3 DNA sequence: TGCGCCAGCAGCTTTGACAGGGTTGGCTACACCTTC. Protein product: CASSFDRVGYTF.

This sequence joins TRBV5-1 and TRBJ2-7, with 9 nucleotides matching TRBD2. The CDR3 is made up of 19 amino acids. With 4 bases clipped from V and 2 bases from J, the junction kept 19 bases outside the gene matches. Germline V gene sequence: CDR1 SGHRS, CDR2 YFSETQ. The CDR3 nucleotides are TGCGCCAGCAGCCCAGCCCACACCTCCCAGCGGGGGGACGCCTACGAGCAGTACTTC. Residues: CASSPAHTSQRGDAYEQYF.

The chain links TRBV27 to TRBJ1-5, with D possibly TRBD1 on 6 matching bases. The germline CDR1 and CDR2 sequences are MNHEY and SMNVEV (reference sequence). Trimming took 3 bases from V and 5 from J, leaving 11 bases between them. CDR3 length equals 14 residues. This chain's CDR3 is CASSFRQEDQPQHF. DNA of the CDR3: TGTGCCAGCAGTTTCCGACAGGAGGATCAGCCCCAGCATTTT.

The genes are TRBV13 and TRBJ1-2; no definite D call. The germline V gene encodes CDR1 PRHDT and CDR2 FYEKMQ (reference sequence). The length of the CDR3 is 11 residues. Trimming left V 5 bases short and J 7 bases short, with 8 bases between. This CDR3 reads CASSGGGGYTF. CDR3 nucleotide sequence: TGTGCCAGCAGCGGCGGTGGTGGCTACACCTTC.

The J gene is TRBJ1-2, the V gene TRBV12-5; D is undetermined. The CDR3 is 14 amino acids. The germline CDR1 and CDR2 sequences are LGHNT and FRNRAP. Deletions cut 5 bases from V and 4 bases from J, with 14 bases between. DNA for the CDR3: TGTGCTAGTGGTAACGAATGGGGTGGCTATGGCTACACCTTC. Translating it yields CASGNEWGGYGYTF.

This chain links TRBV5-1 with TRBJ2-5; 8 bases fit TRBD1. There are 15 residues in the CDR3. J lost 1 base, V lost 4 bases, and 6 bases had no gene match. Germline loops: CDR1 SGHRS, CDR2 YFSETQ. In DNA, the CDR3 is TGCGCCAGCAGCCGGACAGGGTGGGGCCAAGAGACCCAGTACTTC. Translation gives CASSRTGWGQETQYF.

The chain's CDR3 is CASSNTGGVDTQYF. In nucleotides, the CDR3 is TGTGCCAGCAGTAATACAGGGGGCGTAGATACGCAGTATTTT. The chain joins TRBV3-1 (or the pseudogene TRBV3-2) to TRBJ2-3, with 9 bases matching TRBD1. The CDR3 length is 14 residues. V trimming: 6 bases; J trimming: 5 bases; junction bases outside the gene matches: 6. Germline V gives CDR1 LGHDT, CDR2 YNNKEL (reference sequence).

In the case of this clone: Other DNA sequences within the sample encode an identical CDR3. This chain connects TRBV28 to TRBJ2-5, with D perhaps matching TRBD2 (6 bases). Germline V gene lookup returns CDR1 MDHEN and CDR2 SYDVKM. The CDR3 sequence is 13 residues long. Trimming took 3 bases from V and 5 from J, leaving 10 bases between them. Here the CDR3 DNA reads TGTGCCAGCAGTTTTGGAGGGGCGGAGACCCAGTACTTC. Encoded protein: CASSFGGAETQYF.

The chain couples TRBV5-6 to TRBJ1-1, with D tentatively TRBD1 (5 bases). V was cut by 2 bases and J by 1 base, with 12 bases left in between. The CDR3 loop spans 15 amino acids. The V gene's germline CDR1 is SGHDT and CDR2 YYEEEE. The CDR3 region has the DNA TGTGCCAGCAGCTTAGAAGTTAGGGGGAACACTGAAGCTTTCTTT. Protein: CASSLEVRGNTEAFF.

This clone occurred once. The chain employs TRBV19 and TRBJ1-2; D possibly corresponds to TRBD1 (5 bases). This CDR3 is built from 15 residues. Looked up from germline, CDR1 is LNHDA and CDR2 is SQIVND (reference sequence). Trimming removed 6 bases at V and 2 bases at J, with 16 bases between. CDR3 bases: TGTGCCAGTAGCCCTACGACAGCTGGGAACTATGGCTACACCTTC. It translates to CASSPTTAGNYGYTF.